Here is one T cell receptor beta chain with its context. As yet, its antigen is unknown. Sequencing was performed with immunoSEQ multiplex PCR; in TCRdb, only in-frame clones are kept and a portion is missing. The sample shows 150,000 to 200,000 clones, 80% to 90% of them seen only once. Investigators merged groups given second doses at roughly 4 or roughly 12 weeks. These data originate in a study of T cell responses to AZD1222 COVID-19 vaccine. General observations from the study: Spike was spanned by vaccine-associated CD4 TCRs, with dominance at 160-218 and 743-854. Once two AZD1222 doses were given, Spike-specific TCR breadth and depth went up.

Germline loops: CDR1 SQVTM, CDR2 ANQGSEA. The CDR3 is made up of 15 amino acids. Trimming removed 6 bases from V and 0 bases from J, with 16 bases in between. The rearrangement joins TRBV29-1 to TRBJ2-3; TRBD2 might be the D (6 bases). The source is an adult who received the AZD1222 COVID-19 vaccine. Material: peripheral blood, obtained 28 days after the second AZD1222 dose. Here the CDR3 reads CSVAHGRRSTDTQYF. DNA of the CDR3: TGCAGCGTAGCACACGGGAGAAGGAGCACAGATACGCAGTATTTT.